This T cell receptor (beta chain) was recovered during a study of radiation and T cells in renal cell carcinoma. The data were produced by immunoSEQ multiplex PCR, yet TCRdb's version contains in-frame clones alone and is incomplete. Of about 77,000 clones detected, 75% to 90% appear once; the ten largest clones hold about 2.5%. Time point specified: blood 4 weeks post-SBRT, at nephrectomy. Indicated treatment: 15 Gy SBRT to primary tumor, nephrectomy 4 weeks later. Nephrectomy followed 15 Gy stereotactic body radiation by 4 weeks. Blood was sampled at baseline, 2 weeks and 4 weeks after SBRT. Germline values: CDR1 SNHLY, CDR2 FYNNEI. V lost 3 bases and J 4 bases, leaving 12 bases between the germline ends. This CDR3 has 14 residues.

The gene calls are TRBV2 and TRBJ1-2; a possible D gene is TRBD1 (6 bases). Source: blood, taken from a patient whose treatment included radiotherapy and nephrectomy. This TCR came from a woman aged 60-75 years with renal cell carcinoma. The CDR3 here is CASSDRGASYGYTF. DNA of the CDR3: TGTGCCAGCAGTGACAGGGGCGCCTCCTATGGCTACACCTTC.